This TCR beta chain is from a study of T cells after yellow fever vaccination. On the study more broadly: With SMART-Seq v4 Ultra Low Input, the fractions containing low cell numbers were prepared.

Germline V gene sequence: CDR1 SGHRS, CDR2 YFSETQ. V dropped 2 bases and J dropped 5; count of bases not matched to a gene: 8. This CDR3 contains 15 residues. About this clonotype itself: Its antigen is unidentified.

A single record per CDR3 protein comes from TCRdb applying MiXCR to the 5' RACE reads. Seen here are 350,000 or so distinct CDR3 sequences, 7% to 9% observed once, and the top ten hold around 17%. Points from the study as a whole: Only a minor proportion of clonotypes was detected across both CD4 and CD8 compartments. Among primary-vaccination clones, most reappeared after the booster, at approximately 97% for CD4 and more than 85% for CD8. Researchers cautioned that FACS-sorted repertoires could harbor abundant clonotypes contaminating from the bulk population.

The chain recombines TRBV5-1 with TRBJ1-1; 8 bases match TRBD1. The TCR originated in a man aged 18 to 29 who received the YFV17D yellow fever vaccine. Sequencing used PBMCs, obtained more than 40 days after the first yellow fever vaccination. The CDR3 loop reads CASSFRVTGETEAFF. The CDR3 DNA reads TGCGCCAGCAGCTTTCGAGTGACAGGGGAGACTGAAGCTTTCTTT.